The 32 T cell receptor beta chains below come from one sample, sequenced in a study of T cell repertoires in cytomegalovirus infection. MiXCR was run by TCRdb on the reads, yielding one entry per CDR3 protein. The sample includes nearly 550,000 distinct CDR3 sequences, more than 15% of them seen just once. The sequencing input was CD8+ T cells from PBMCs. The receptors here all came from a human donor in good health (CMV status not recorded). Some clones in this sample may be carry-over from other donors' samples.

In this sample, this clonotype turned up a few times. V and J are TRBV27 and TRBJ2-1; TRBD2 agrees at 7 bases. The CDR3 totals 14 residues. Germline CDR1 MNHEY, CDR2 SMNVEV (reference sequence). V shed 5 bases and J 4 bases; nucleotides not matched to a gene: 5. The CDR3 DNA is TGTGCCAGCAGTAGAAGCGGGGAGTACAATGAGCAGTTCTTC. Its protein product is CASSRSGEYNEQFF.

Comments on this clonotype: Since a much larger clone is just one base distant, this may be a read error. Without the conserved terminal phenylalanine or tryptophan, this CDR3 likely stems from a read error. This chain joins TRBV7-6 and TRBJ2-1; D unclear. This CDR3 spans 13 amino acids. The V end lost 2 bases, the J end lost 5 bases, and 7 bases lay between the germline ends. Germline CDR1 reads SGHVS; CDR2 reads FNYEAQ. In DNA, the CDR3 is TGTGCCAGCAGCTTACCCACCGACAATGAGCAGTTCTTA. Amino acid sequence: CASSLPTDNEQFL.

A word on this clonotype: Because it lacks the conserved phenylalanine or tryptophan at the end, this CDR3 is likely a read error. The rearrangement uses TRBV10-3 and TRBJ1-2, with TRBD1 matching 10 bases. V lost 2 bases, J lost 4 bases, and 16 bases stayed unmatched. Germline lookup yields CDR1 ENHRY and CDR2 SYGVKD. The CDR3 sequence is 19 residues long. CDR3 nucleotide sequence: TGTGCCATCAGTGAGATACCGGGACAGGGGATGACACCCGGCTATGGCTACACCTTA. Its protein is CAISEIPGQGMTPGYGYTL.

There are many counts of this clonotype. The CDR3 nucleotides are TGTGCCAGCAGCGGGGGACTAGAGAGCACAGATACGCAGTATTTT. This encodes CASSGGLESTDTQYF. The J gene is TRBJ2-3, the V gene TRBV7-9, with TRBD2 matching over 8 bases. V lost 5 bases and J lost 0; bases outside the gene matches: 4. The CDR3 is 15 amino acids. Per germline, CDR1 SEHNR and CDR2 FQNEAQ (reference sequence).

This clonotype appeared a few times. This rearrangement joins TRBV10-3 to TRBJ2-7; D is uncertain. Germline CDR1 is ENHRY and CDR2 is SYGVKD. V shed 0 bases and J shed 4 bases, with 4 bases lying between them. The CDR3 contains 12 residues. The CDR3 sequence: CAISESRYEQYF. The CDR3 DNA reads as TGTGCCATCAGTGAGTCCCGGTACGAGCAGTACTTC.

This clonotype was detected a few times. The chain's CDR3 is CAIRLALQETQYF. The DNA for the CDR3 is TGTGCCATTCGACTAGCTCTACAAGAGACCCAGTACTTC. The V call is TRBV7-9, the J call TRBJ2-5, with 7 bases aligning to TRBD2. The CDR3 covers 13 residues. Trimming took 10 bases from V and 2 from J; bases not matched to a gene: 7. The germline CDR1 and CDR2 sequences are SEHNR and FQNEAQ (reference sequence). Using reference TRBV7-9 and TRBJ2-5 for the parts outside the CDR3, the full variable domain is DTGVSQNPRHKITKRGQNVTFRCDPISEHNRLYWYRQTLGQGPEFLTYFQNEAQLEKSRLLSDRFSAERPKGSFSTLEIQRTEQGDSAMYLCAIRLALQETQYFGPGTRLLVL.

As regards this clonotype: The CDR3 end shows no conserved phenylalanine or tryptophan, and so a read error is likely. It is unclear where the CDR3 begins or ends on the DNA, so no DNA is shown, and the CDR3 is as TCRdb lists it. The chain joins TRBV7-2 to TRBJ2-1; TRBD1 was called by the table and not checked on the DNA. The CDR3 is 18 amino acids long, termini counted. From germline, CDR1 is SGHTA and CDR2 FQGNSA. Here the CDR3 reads CASSSPLETSSSYNEQLL.

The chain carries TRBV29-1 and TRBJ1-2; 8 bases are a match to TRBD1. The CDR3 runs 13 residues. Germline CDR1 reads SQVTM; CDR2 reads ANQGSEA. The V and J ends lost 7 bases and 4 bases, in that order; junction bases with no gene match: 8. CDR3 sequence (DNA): TGCAGCGCTGCAGGGGGCTATAGCTATGGCTACACCTTC. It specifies CSAAGGYSYGYTF.

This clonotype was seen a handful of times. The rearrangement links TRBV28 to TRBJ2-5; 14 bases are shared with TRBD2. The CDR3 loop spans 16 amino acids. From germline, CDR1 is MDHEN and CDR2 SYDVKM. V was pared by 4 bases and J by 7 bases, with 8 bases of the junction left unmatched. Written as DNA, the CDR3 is TGTGCCAGCAGTTCCGACGGACTAGCGGGAGGAGGGACCCAGTACTTC. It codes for CASSSDGLAGGGTQYF.

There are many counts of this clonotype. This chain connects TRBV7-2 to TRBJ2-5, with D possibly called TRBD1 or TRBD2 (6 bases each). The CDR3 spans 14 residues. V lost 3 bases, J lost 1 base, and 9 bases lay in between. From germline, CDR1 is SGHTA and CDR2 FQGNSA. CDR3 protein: CASSFGGPQETQYF. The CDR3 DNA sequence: TGTGCCAGCAGCTTCGGGGGCCCCCAAGAGACCCAGTACTTC. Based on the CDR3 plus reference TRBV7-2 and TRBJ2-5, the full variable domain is GAGVSQSPSNKVTEKGKDVELRCDPISGHTALYWYRQSLGQGLEFLIYFQGNSAPDKSGLPSDRFSAERTGGSVSTLTIQRTQQEDSAVYLCASSFGGPQETQYFGPGTRLLVL.

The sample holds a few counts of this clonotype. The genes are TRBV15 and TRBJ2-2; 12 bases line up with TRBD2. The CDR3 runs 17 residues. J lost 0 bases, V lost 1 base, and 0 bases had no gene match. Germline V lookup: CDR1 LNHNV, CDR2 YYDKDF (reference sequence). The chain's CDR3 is CATSRGLAGANTGELFF. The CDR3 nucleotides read TGTGCCACCAGCAGAGGACTAGCGGGGGCGAACACCGGGGAGCTGTTTTTT.

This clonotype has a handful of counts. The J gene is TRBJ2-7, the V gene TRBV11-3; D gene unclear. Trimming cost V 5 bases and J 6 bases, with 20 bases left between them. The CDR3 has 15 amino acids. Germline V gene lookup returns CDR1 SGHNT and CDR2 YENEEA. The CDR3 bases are TGTGCCAGCAGCCCTCGCCGTGGAGCGCTGGGCGAGCAGTACTTC. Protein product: CASSPRRGALGEQYF.

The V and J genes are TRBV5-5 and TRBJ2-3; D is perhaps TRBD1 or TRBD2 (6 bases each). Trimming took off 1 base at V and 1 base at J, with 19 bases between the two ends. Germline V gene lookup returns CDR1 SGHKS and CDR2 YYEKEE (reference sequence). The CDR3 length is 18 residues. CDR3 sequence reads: CASSLTPWGAPRTDTQYF. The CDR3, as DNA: TGTGCCAGCAGCTTGACGCCATGGGGGGCGCCCCGCACAGATACGCAGTATTTT. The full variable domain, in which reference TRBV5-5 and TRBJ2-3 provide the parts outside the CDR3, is DAGVTQSPTHLIKTRGQQVTLRCSPISGHKSVSWYQQVLGQGPQFIFQYYEKEERGRGNFPDRFSARQFPNYSSELNVNALLLGDSALYLCASSLTPWGAPRTDTQYFGPGTRLTVL.

The CDR3: CASSLAMVGGDRQPQHF. Written as DNA, the CDR3 is TGTGCCAGCAGCTTAGCGATGGTAGGAGGGGACAGGCAGCCCCAGCATTTT. The genes are TRBV7-8 and TRBJ1-5; 8 bases map to TRBD1. Germline V gene lookup returns CDR1 SGHVS and CDR2 FQNEAQ. This CDR3 spans 17 amino acids. The V gene end was trimmed by 0 bases and the J gene end by 7 bases; junction bases not matched to a gene: 11.

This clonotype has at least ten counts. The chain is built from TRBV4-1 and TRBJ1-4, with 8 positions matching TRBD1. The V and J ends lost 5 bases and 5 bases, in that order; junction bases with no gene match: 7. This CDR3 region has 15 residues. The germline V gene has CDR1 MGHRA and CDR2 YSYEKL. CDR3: CASSFRTGTNEKLFF. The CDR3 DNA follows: TGCGCCAGCAGCTTCCGGACAGGGACAAATGAAAAACTGTTTTTT.

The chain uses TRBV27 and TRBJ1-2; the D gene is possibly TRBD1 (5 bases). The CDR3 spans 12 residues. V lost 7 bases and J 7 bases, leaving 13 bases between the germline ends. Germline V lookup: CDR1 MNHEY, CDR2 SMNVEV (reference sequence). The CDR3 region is CASTNDRLGYTF. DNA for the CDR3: TGTGCCAGCACCAACGACAGACTTGGCTACACCTTC.

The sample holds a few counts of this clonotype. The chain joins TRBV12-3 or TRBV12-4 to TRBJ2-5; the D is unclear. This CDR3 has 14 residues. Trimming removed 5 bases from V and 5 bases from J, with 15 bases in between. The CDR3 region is CASSPEELGETQYF. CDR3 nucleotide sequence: TGTGCCAGCAGTCCCGAGGAACTGGGGGAGACCCAGTACTTC.

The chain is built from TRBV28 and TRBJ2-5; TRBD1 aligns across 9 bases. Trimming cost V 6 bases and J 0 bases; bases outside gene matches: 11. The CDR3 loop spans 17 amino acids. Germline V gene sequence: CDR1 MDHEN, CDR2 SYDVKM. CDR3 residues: CASSLNPRTGDQETQYF. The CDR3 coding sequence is TGTGCCAGCAGCCTAAACCCCCGGACAGGGGACCAAGAGACCCAGTACTTC.

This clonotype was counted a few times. The CDR3 nucleotides read TGTGCCAGCAGCTTAGCTTTTCAAGGGGCCGGGGAGCTGTTTTTT. It yields the protein CASSLAFQGAGELFF. The chain has TRBV7-6 and TRBJ2-2; D possibly corresponds to TRBD1 (5 bases). The V end was cut by 0 bases, the J end by 6 bases, with 11 bases between. CDR1 is SGHVS, CDR2 FNYEAQ, per germline. This CDR3 spans 15 amino acids.

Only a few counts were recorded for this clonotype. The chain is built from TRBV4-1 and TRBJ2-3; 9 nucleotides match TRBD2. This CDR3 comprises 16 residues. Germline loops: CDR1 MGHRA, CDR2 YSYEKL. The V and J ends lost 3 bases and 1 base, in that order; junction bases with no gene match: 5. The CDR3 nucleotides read TGCGCCAGCAGCCACCCCTTAGCGGGGGGCACAGATACGCAGTATTTT. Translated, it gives CASSHPLAGGTDTQYF.

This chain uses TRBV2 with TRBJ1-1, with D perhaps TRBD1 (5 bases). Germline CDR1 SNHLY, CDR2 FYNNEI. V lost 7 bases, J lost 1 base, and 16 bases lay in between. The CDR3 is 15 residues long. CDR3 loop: CASTGRGGENTEAFF. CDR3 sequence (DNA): TGTGCCAGCACGGGGAGGGGTGGAGAGAACACTGAAGCTTTCTTT.

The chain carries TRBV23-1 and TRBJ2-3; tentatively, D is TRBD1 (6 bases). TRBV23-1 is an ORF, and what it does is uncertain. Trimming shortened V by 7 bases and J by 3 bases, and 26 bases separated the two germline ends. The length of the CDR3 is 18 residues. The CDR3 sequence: CASNRKLTGGHVTDTQYF. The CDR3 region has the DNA TGCGCCAGCAATCGAAAACTCACTGGGGGACACGTGACAGATACGCAGTATTTT.

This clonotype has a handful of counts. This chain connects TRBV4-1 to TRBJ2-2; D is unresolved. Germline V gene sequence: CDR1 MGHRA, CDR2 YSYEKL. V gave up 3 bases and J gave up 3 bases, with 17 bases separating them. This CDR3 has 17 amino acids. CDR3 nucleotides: TGCGCCAGCAGCCAGGCCCTAATAGTTGGTGACACCGGGGAGCTGTTTTTT. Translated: CASSQALIVGDTGELFF.

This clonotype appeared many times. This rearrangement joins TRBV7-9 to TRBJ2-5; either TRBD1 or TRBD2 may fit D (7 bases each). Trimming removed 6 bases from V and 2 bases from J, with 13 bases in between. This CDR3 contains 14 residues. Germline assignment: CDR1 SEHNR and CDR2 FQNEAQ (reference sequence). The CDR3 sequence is CASRPGGGQETQYF. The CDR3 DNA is TGTGCCAGCAGACCAGGGGGGGGACAAGAGACCCAGTACTTC. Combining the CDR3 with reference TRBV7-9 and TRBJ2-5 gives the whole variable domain DTGVSQNPRHKITKRGQNVTFRCDPISEHNRLYWYRQTLGQGPEFLTYFQNEAQLEKSRLLSDRFSAERPKGSFSTLEIQRTEQGDSAMYLCASRPGGGQETQYFGPGTRLLVL.

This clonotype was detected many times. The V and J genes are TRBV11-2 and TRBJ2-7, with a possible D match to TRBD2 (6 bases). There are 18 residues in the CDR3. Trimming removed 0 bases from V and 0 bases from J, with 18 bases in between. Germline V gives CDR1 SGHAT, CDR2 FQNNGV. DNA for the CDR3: TGTGCCAGCAGCTTAGAACTGACCTTGGACTATATCTCCTACGAGCAGTACTTC. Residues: CASSLELTLDYISYEQYF.

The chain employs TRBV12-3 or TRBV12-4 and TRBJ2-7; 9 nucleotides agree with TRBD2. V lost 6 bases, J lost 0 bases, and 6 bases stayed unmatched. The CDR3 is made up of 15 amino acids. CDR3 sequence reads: CASRLAGLPSYEQYF. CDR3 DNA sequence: TGTGCCAGCAGACTAGCGGGCTTACCCTCCTACGAGCAGTACTTC.

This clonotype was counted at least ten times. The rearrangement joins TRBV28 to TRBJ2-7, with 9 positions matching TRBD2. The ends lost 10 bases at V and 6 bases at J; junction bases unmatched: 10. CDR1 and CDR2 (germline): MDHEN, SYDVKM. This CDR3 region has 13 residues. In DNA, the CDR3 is TGTGCCATCATTAGCGGGAGAGCATCCGAGCAGTACTTC. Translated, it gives CAIISGRASEQYF.

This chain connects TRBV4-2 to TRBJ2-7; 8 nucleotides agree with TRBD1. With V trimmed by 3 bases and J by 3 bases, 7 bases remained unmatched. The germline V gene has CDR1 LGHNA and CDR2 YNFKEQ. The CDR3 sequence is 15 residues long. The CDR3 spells CASSQRTGRNYEQYF. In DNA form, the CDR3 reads TGTGCCAGCAGCCAGAGGACAGGGAGAAACTACGAGCAGTACTTC.

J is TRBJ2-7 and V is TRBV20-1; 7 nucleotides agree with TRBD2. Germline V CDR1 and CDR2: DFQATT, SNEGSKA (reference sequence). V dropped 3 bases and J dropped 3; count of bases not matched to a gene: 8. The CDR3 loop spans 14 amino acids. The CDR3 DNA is TGCAGTGCTAGGGGAGGGGACTTCCTCTACGAGCAGTACTTC. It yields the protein CSARGGDFLYEQYF.

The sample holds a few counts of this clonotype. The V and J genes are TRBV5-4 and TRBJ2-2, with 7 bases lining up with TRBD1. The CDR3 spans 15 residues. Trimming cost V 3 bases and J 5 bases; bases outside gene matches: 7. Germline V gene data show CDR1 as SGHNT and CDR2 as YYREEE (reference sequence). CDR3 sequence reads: CASSSRDSWTGELFF. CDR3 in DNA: TGTGCCAGCAGCTCCCGGGACAGTTGGACCGGGGAGCTGTTTTTT.

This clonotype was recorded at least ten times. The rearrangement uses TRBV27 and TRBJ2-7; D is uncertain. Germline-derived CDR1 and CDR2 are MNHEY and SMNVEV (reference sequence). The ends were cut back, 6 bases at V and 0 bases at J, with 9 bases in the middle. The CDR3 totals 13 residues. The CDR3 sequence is CASSLGASYEQYF. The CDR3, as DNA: TGTGCCAGCAGCTTGGGTGCCTCCTACGAGCAGTACTTC.

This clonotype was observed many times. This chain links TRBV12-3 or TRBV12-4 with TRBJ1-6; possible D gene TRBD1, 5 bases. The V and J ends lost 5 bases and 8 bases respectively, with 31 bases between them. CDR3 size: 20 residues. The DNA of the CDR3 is TGTGCCAGCAGTCTACGCCAGGGTCTGTGGGGTTCCTTAACGGATTCACCCCTCCACTTT. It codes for CASSLRQGLWGSLTDSPLHF.